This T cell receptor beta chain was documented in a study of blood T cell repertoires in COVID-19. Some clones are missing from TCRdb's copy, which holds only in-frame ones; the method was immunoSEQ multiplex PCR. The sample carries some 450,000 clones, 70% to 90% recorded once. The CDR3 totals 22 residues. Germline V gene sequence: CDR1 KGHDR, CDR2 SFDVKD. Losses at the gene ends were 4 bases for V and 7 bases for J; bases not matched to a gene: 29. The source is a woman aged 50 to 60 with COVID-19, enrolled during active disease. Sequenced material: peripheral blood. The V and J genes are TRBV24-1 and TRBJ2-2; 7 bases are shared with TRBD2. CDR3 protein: CATSDPRHDLGRGSFRIGELFF. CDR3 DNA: TGTGCCACCAGTGACCCTAGACATGACCTTGGGCGGGGGAGCTTTAGGATCGGGGAGCTGTTTTTT.